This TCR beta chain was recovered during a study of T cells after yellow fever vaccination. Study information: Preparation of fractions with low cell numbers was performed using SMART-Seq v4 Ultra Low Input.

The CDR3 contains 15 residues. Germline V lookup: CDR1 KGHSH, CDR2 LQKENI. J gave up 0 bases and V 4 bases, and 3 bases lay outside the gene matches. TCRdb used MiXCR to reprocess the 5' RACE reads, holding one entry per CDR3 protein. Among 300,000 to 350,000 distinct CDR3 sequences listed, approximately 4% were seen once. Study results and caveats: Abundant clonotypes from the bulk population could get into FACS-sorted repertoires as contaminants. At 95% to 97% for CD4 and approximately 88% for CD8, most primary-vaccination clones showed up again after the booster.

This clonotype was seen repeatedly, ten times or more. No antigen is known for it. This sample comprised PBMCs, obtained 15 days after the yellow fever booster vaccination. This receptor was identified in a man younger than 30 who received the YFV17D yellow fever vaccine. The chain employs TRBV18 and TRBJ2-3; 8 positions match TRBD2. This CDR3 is CASSLTSGSTDTQYF. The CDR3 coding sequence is TGTGCCAGCTCACTCACTAGCGGTAGCACAGATACGCAGTATTTT.